This record looks at one T cell receptor (beta chain) sequence and its context. Antigen: not known. One entry per CDR3 protein results from TCRdb running MiXCR on the RACE reads. The sample holds roughly 97,000 distinct CDR3 sequences; 25% to 35% are singletons and the top ten take 10% to 13%. Time point here: patch test 3, about 24 weeks after DPC sensitization. Treatment noted: therapeutic diphenylcyclopropenone sensitization with weekly scalp DPC. The entry originates in a study of human T cells and chemical hapten exposure. Across the whole study: Patch tests delivered 0.01% DPC to the upper back and were evaluated at 6 days.

Study results and caveats: Relative to control repertoires, expanded TCRs gave rise to significantly more large CDR3 similarity clusters. It should be noted that donors had alopecia, so their immune response may differ from healthy people's.

Sequencing used whole blood, obtained in connection with sensitization to the hapten diphenylcyclopropenone (DPC). This receptor was taken from a man in his forties with alopecia areata. Some clones in this sample may be carry-over from other donors' samples.

The CDR3: CASSPIAGGTHEQYF. CDR3 DNA: TGTGCCAGCAGCCCTATAGCGGGAGGAACCCACGAGCAGTACTTC. The J gene is TRBJ2-7, the V gene TRBV12-3 or TRBV12-4; TRBD2 matches 10 bases. This CDR3 region has 15 residues. V shed 6 bases and J 5 bases; nucleotides not matched to a gene: 10.